The 10 T cell receptor beta chains given below trace back to one sample, sequenced in a study of CD8+CD57+ T cells in acquired aplastic anemia. TCR beta VDJ and CDR3 profiling used genomic DNA as template. TCRdb ran MiXCR on the reads and lists one entry per CDR3 protein. Of about 250,000 distinct CDR3 sequences listed, 45% to 50% are singletons. Only patients with CD8+CD57+ cell expansion on flow cytometry were chosen for sequencing. Material for sequencing was sorted CD4+, CD8+, or CD8+CD57+ T cells (not recorded which) from PBMCs. All receptors derive from a human donor with aplastic anemia.

Many counts were recorded for this clonotype. The CDR3 DNA reads as TGTGCCAGCAGCCATCTAGCGGGCGTTGCCTACGAGCAGTACTTC. It specifies CASSHLAGVAYEQYF. The genes are TRBV11-2 and TRBJ2-7; 8 nucleotides agree with TRBD2. This CDR3 is 15 amino acids long. Germline V CDR1 and CDR2: SGHAT, FQNNGV. The ends lost 5 bases at V and 2 bases at J; junction bases unmatched: 8.

The chain is built from TRBV5-5 and TRBJ1-2, with D unclear. Trimming took off 2 bases at V and 2 bases at J, with 7 bases between the two ends. CDR1 and CDR2 (germline): SGHKS, YYEKEE (reference sequence). This CDR3 comprises 13 residues. The CDR3: CASSFNGNYGYTF. CDR3 coding DNA: TGTGCCAGCAGCTTCAACGGGAACTATGGCTACACCTTC.

This clonotype appeared many times. This chain links TRBV5-1 with TRBJ2-3; possible D gene TRBD2, 7 bases. CDR3 length: 15 residues. The V and J ends lost 4 bases and 10 bases respectively, with 22 bases between them. Per germline, CDR1 SGHRS and CDR2 YFSETQ. As DNA, the CDR3 is TGCGCCAGCAGCCCAGGGGACTATGACGCCGGATCGCAGTATTTT. Its translation is CASSPGDYDAGSQYF. The full variable domain, rest sourced from reference TRBV5-1 and TRBJ2-3, is KAGVTQTPRYLIKTRGQQVTLSCSPISGHRSVSWYQQTPGQGLQFLFEYFSETQRNKGNFPGRFSGRQFSNSRSEMNVSTLELGDSALYLCASSPGDYDAGSQYFGPGTRLTVL.

The chain employs TRBV10-3 and TRBJ1-2; D gene unclear. CDR1 is ENHRY and CDR2 is SYGVKD in the germline V gene. Trimming shortened V by 8 bases and J by 6 bases, and 13 bases separated the two germline ends. The CDR3 runs 12 residues. The CDR3: CAIHREGHGYTF. The CDR3, as DNA: TGTGCCATCCATCGTGAGGGCCATGGCTACACCTTC.

This clonotype was found many times. V and J are TRBV2 and TRBJ2-7; D remains unclear. The germline CDR1 and CDR2 sequences are SNHLY and FYNNEI. V was pared by 5 bases and J by 0 bases, with 11 bases between. This CDR3 is built from 14 residues. The CDR3 region is CASSPPDGSYEQYF. CDR3 coding DNA: TGTGCCAGCAGTCCCCCGGACGGCTCCTACGAGCAGTACTTC.

The sample holds a few counts of this clonotype. This chain joins TRBV6-5 and TRBJ2-1, with D tentatively TRBD2 (6 bases). This CDR3 contains 18 residues. V was shortened by 2 bases and J by 6 bases, with 23 bases between the two germline ends. Germline V gene lookup returns CDR1 MNHEY and CDR2 SVGAGI. CDR3: CASSYTNPSEESSNEQFF. The DNA for the CDR3 is TGTGCCAGCAGTTACACGAATCCTAGCGAAGAAAGTTCCAATGAGCAGTTCTTC.

The CDR3 region has the DNA TGTGCCAGCAGCGAGACGACGGATTCTTCTGAAGCTTTCTTT. This gives the protein CASSETTDSSEAFF. This rearrangement joins TRBV9 to TRBJ1-1, with no clear D. Germline CDR1 is SGDLS and CDR2 is YYNGEE. The CDR3 extends over 14 amino acids. Trimming took 3 bases from V and 6 from J, leaving 15 bases between them.

The J gene is TRBJ2-2, the V gene TRBV20-1; unclear D gene. The CDR3 sequence is 14 residues long. Trimming pared 0 bases from V and 3 bases from J, leaving 8 bases between. Germline CDR1 reads DFQATT; CDR2 reads SNEGSKA (reference sequence). The CDR3 loop is CSARDFRDTGELFF. For the CDR3, the DNA is TGCAGTGCTAGAGATTTTAGGGACACCGGGGAGCTGTTTTTT.

Note on this clonotype: One junction end does not reproduce the germline sequence, and a read error may be involved. V gene TRBV19 combines with J gene TRBJ1-6; no definite D call. CDR1 LNHDA and CDR2 SQIVND come from the germline V gene (reference sequence). The CDR3 has 13 residues. CDR3 residues: CASSINEVSPLHF. CDR3 nucleotides: TGTGCCAGCAGTATTAATGAGGTTTCACCCCTCCACTTT.

As to this clonotype: A much larger clonotype is one base distant, so this may be a read error. This CDR3 fails to terminate in the conserved phenylalanine or tryptophan, so it likely reflects a read error. The chain has TRBV19 and TRBJ1-5, with a tentative D call TRBD1 (5 bases). The V end lost 7 bases, the J end lost 0 bases, and 13 bases lay between the germline ends. CDR1 is LNHDA and CDR2 is SQIVND in the germline V gene (reference sequence). The CDR3 runs 15 residues. CDR3 in DNA: TGTGCCAGTAAAGTGGCCAGGGATAGCAATCAGCCCCAGCATTTA. Its protein is CASKVARDSNQPQHL.